A selection of T cell receptor beta chains follows, all from one sample in a study of blood T cell repertoires in COVID-19. Sequenced by immunoSEQ multiplex PCR; TCRdb stores in-frame clones only, minus some. Here the sample spans a few hundred thousand clones, about 91% being singletons. Input material: peripheral blood. These receptors were taken from a woman between 50 and 59 years old with COVID-19, enrolled during active disease. The CDR3 runs from the conserved cysteine through the conserved F or W. D genes are given only for firm matches. Clone size is given for some rows only: seen once, a few or many times, or a class if the clone is expanded.

TRBV30	TRBD1	TRBJ2-3	.	TGTGCCTTCAGGGGGTCCAGCACAGATACGCAGTATTTT	CAFRGSSTDTQYF
TRBV5-5	.	TRBJ1-1	once	TGTGCCAGCAGCTTAGCTCCGGGATACACTGAAGCTTTCTTT	CASSLAPGYTEAFF
TRBV2	.	TRBJ2-1	.	TGTGCCAGCACCCCCCTTGTAGCCAATGAGCAGTTCTTC	CASTPLVANEQFF
TRBV19	.	TRBJ1-2	.	TGTGCCAGTAGTAGTCCTCAGGGCTATGGCTACACCTTC	CASSSPQGYGYTF
TRBV12-5	TRBD1	TRBJ2-4	.	TGTGCTAGTGGCCTGACAGGGGCCTTAGCCAAAAACATTCAGTACTTC	CASGLTGALAKNIQYF
TRBV27	TRBD1	TRBJ1-5	.	TGTGCCAGCAGTTGGACAGGACCAAATCAGCCCCAGCATTTT	CASSWTGPNQPQHF
TRBV6-6	.	TRBJ1-2	.	TGTGCCAGCAGCTTACTCGATAACTATGGCTACACCTTC	CASSLLDNYGYTF
TRBV2	.	TRBJ2-7	.	TGTGCCAGCAGGGACTCCTCTGGGACCTACGAGCAGTACTTC	CASRDSSGTYEQYF
TRBV29-1	.	TRBJ1-1	.	TGCAGCGTTGGAGGCGGCCGGACTGCCACTGAAGCTTTCTTT	CSVGGGRTATEAFF
TRBV10-3	TRBD1	TRBJ2-7	.	TGTGCCATCACCCCGACAGGGGAAGGCAACGAGCAGTACTTC	CAITPTGEGNEQYF
TRBV13	.	TRBJ1-6	.	TGTGCCAGCAGCTTAGGGTCGGGGGGCAACTCACCCCTCCACTTT	CASSLGSGGNSPLHF
TRBV5-1	.	TRBJ1-6	.	TGCGCCAGCAGCCCCGGCGGGGGCCCGGGGTATTCACCCCTCCACTTT	CASSPGGGPGYSPLHF
TRBV12-3/TRBV12-4	.	TRBJ1-2	.	TGTGCCAGCAGTCGTACAGTTAACTATGGCTACACCTTC	CASSRTVNYGYTF
TRBV11-1	.	TRBJ1-4	once	TGTGCCAGCAGCTTTTACGGAGAAAATGAAAAACTGTTTTTT	CASSFYGENEKLFF
TRBV20-1	TRBD1	TRBJ1-5	.	TGCAGTGCTAGTAAGGGGGCGGGCCAGCCCCAGCATTTT	CSASKGAGQPQHF